This T cell receptor (beta chain) was recovered during a study of OX40 agonist ivuxolimab in advanced cancers. On the study more broadly: Dose-escalation patients suffered from hepatocellular carcinoma, melanoma, renal cell or head and neck cancer.

Concerning this clone itself: The antigen is undetermined.

Data came from immunoSEQ multiplex PCR; TCRdb stores just in-frame clones and leaves some out. The sample includes 10,000 to 15,000 clones, approximately 90% of them seen just once. This CDR3 spans 14 amino acids. Trimming pared 3 bases from V and 3 bases from J, leaving 9 bases between. Germline CDR1 and CDR2: LGHNA and YSLEER. General study results and limits: Partial responders receiving 0.1-3.0 mg/kg showed among the lowest clonal expansion.

This receptor was identified in an adult with an advanced solid tumor such as melanoma, head and neck, liver or kidney cancer. Sequences were derived from CD4+ or CD8+ T cells sorted from blood, sampled in a trial of the OX40 agonist ivuxolimab. This rearrangement joins TRBV4-3 to TRBJ2-1; D perhaps matches TRBD1 (6 bases). CDR3 region: CASSQGTNYNEQFF. The CDR3 nucleotides are TGCGCCAGCAGCCAGGGGACAAACTACAATGAGCAGTTCTTC.